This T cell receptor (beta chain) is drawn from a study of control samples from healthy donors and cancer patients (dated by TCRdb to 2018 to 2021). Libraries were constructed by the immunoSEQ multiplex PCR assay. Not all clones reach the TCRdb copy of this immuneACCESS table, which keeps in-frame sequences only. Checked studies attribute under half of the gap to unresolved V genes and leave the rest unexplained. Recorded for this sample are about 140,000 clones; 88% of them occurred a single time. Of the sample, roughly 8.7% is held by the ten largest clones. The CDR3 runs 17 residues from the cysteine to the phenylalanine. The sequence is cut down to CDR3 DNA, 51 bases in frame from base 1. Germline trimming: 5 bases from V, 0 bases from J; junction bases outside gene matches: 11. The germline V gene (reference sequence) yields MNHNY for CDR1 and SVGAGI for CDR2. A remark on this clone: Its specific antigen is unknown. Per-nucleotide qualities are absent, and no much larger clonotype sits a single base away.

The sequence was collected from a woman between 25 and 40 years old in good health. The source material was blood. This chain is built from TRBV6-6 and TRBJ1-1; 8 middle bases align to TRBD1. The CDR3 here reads CASSPRGQGIMNTEAFF. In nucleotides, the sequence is TGTGCCAGCAGTCCCCGAGGACAGGGCATCATGAACACTGAAGCTTTCTTT.